A selection of T cell receptor beta chains follows, all from one sample in a study of blood T cell repertoires in COVID-19. Libraries were prepared by immunoSEQ multiplex PCR; TCRdb keeps only in-frame clonotypes and omits some of them. The sample includes around 40,000 clones, approximately 91% of them seen just once. Material for sequencing was peripheral blood. The origin of the receptors is a man aged 45-60 years with active COVID-19. Both conserved end residues are part of each CDR3.

j_call v_call cdr3_aa
TRBJ2-7 TRBV19 CASSITSGPYEQYF
TRBJ2-7 TRBV10-3 CAISRQVNTYEQYF
TRBJ2-7 TRBV5-6 CASSLGGHEQYF
TRBJ2-7 TRBV27 CASTPSGKWAYEQYF
TRBJ1-2 TRBV9 CASSVGPETGRGYTF
TRBJ2-1 TRBV27 CASSFVLAGSSEQFF
TRBJ2-1 TRBV11-3 CASSPAGTEYNEQFF
TRBJ2-5 TRBV28 CASSFRGRPQETQYF
TRBJ2-3 TRBV4-1 CASSQDKRTQYF
TRBJ2-7 TRBV7-2 CASRGGSLSYEQYF
TRBJ2-1 TRBV4-3 CASSQDPRGSYNEQFF
TRBJ2-1 TRBV6-5 CASSRDYLSYNEQFF
TRBJ1-5 TRBV28 CASSLAGAQNQPQHF
TRBJ1-1 TRBV10-3 CAISGGQVTEAFF
TRBJ2-7 TRBV19 CASSLAGGPYEQYF
TRBJ1-6 TRBV3-1/TRBV3-2 CASSQDSGRESPLHF
TRBJ2-2 TRBV6-5 CATGHVARTGELFF
TRBJ2-7 TRBV5-5 CASSLDLWTGFSYEQYF
TRBJ1-2 TRBV4-3 CASSQEILGARYYGYTF
TRBJ2-1 TRBV4-3 CASSLGTSVNEQFF
TRBJ1-4 TRBV27 CASSLGYRGGKTVF
TRBJ2-5 TRBV6-5 CASSTGLAGGTQYF